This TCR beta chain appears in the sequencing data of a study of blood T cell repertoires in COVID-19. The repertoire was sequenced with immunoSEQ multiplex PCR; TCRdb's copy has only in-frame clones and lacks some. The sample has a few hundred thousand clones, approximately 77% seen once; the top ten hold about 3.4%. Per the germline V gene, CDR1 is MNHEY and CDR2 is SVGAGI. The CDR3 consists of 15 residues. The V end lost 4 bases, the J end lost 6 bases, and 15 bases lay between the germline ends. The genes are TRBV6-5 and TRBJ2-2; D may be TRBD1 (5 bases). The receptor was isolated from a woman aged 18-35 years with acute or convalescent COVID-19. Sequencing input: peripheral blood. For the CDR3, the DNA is TGTGCCAGCAGTTTGCAGGGTTCACGAGCCGGGGAGCTGTTTTTT. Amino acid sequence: CASSLQGSRAGELFF.